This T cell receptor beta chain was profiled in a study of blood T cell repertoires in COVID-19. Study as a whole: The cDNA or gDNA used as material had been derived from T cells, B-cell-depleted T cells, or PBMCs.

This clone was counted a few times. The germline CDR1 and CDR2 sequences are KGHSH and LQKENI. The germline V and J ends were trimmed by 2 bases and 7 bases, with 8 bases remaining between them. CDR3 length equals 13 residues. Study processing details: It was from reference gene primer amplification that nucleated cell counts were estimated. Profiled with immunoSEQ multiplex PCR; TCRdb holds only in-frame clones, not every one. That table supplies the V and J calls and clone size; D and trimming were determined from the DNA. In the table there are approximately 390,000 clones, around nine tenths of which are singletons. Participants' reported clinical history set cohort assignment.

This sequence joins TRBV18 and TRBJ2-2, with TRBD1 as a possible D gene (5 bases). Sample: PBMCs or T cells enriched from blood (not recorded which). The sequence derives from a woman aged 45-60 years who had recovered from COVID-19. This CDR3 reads CASSPRQGGELFF. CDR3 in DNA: TGTGCCAGCTCACCAAGGCAGGGCGGGGAGCTGTTTTTT. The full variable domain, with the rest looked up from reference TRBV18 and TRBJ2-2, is NAGVMQNPRHLVRRRGQEARLRCSPMKGHSHVYWYRQLPEEGLKFMVYLQKENIIDESGMPKERFSAEFPKEGPSILRIQQVVRGDSAAYFCASSPRQGGELFFGEGSRLTVL.